This T cell receptor beta chain was captured in a study of T cells in Graves' hyperthyroidism and ophthalmopathy. Findings and caveats of the study: Ophthalmopathy onset followed model prediction by a median approximately 6.2 months.

The CDR3 sequence is 13 residues long. V dropped 7 bases and J dropped 1; count of bases not matched to a gene: 7. Per the germline V gene, CDR1 is SQVTM and CDR2 is ANQGSEA. The study excluded patients with uncontrolled infection, other autoimmune disease, pregnancy or lactation. There are a few counts of this clonotype. Its antigen is not known. Amplified regions were TCR beta CDR3 sequences from RNA transcripts. When the TCR CDR3 underwent first-round RT-PCR, the HTBI primer set was used. TCRdb ran MiXCR on the multiplex PCR reads and lists one entry per CDR3 protein. The table lists over 500,000 distinct CDR3 sequences, approximately 48% of them singletons.

This chain connects TRBV29-1 to TRBJ2-7; TRBD1 matches 7 bases. The material sequenced was peripheral blood or thyroid tissue (not recorded which). The sequence came from an adult woman with Graves' disease, either hyperthyroidism or ophthalmopathy (not recorded which). The CDR3 DNA is TGCAGCGCAGGGGGTGCAGGATCCTACGAGCAGTACTTC. Translated: CSAGGAGSYEQYF.